One T cell receptor (beta chain) is described in this entry. No antigen is known for it. The CDR3 is made up of 16 amino acids. Germline V gives CDR1 LGHNA, CDR2 YSLEER. V was pared by 0 bases and J by 2 bases, with 11 bases between. TCRdb keeps only in-frame clones here, not all; method: immunoSEQ multiplex PCR. The sample carries under 200,000 clones, about four fifths recorded once. The record originates from a study of cytotoxic CD8 clonotypes in ibrutinib-treated CLL. Notes on the study in general: Sampling time points were not equivalent between sustained-remission and progressing patients. Public clonotypes, an uncommon group, contracted or remained stable on treatment.

The chain couples TRBV4-3 to TRBJ1-3; D might be TRBD1 (6 bases). The material was PBMCs, obtained after 12 months of ibrutinib treatment. This sequence was found in a human donor with chronic lymphocytic leukemia. The CDR3 DNA sequence: TGCGCCAGCAGCCAAGATTATAGGACAGCTGGAAACACCATATATTTT. It translates to CASSQDYRTAGNTIYF.